A single sample gave rise to the 32 T cell receptor beta chains below, sequenced in a study of cytomegalovirus exposure and HLA in healthy donors. The PCR was carried out with 60 Vbeta primers and 13 Jbeta primers. The table came from immunoSEQ multiplex PCR; TCRdb's copy has only in-frame clones and leaves some out. The table lists about 140,000 clones, 83% of them singletons. Sequences were obtained from PBMCs. The source is a man aged 40-49 years in good health and CMV-seronegative.

The chain couples TRBV5-1 to TRBJ2-7; D ambiguous. The CDR3 has 14 residues. The V gene's germline CDR1 is SGHRS and CDR2 YFSETQ. The V and J ends lost 4 bases and 3 bases respectively, with 14 bases between them. Written as DNA, the CDR3 is TGCGCCAGCAGCCAAAGCCGGGTCAACTACGAGCAGTACTTC. This codes for CASSQSRVNYEQYF.

This chain uses TRBV7-2 with TRBJ2-7; 11 positions agree with TRBD2. In germline, CDR1 is SGHTA, CDR2 FQGNSA. Germline trimming cut 3 bases from V and 0 bases from J; bases unmatched to any gene: 4. The CDR3 has 16 residues. This CDR3 is CASSLSGLAVSYEQYF. CDR3 bases: TGTGCCAGCAGCTTGTCGGGACTAGCGGTCTCCTACGAGCAGTACTTC.

This chain connects TRBV6-5 to TRBJ1-6; D might be TRBD1 (5 bases). V lost 5 bases to trimming and J lost 6 bases, with 14 bases between them. This CDR3 region has 15 residues. The germline CDR1 and CDR2 sequences are MNHEY and SVGAGI. The CDR3 reads CASSIEGVSNSPLHF. CDR3 coding DNA: TGTGCCAGCAGTATTGAAGGGGTTAGTAATTCACCCCTCCACTTT.

The chain joins TRBV18 to TRBJ2-7, with D hard to call. CDR1 and CDR2 (germline): KGHSH, LQKENI. The CDR3 runs to 16 residues. Trimming stripped 2 bases from V and 3 bases from J, with 17 bases between. The CDR3 sequence is CASSPVSVSPNYEQYF. DNA of the CDR3: TGTGCCAGCTCACCAGTAAGCGTATCGCCCAACTACGAGCAGTACTTC.

This clone occurred a few times. The gene calls are TRBV7-2 and TRBJ2-2; the match to TRBD2 covers 12 bases. The CDR3 extends over 15 amino acids. V was clipped by 6 bases and J by 5 bases; unmatched bases: 4. Germline V gene lookup returns CDR1 SGHTA and CDR2 FQGNSA. The CDR3 DNA is TGTGCCAGCAGACCCACTAGCGGGAGGACCGGGGAGCTGTTTTTT. It translates to CASRPTSGRTGELFF. Full variable domain (missing parts from reference TRBV7-2 and TRBJ2-2): GAGVSQSPSNKVTEKGKDVELRCDPISGHTALYWYRQSLGQGLEFLIYFQGNSAPDKSGLPSDRFSAERTGGSVSTLTIQRTQQEDSAVYLCASRPTSGRTGELFFGEGSRLTVL.

The rearrangement uses TRBV7-2 and TRBJ1-2; TRBD1 might be the D (6 bases). Germline lookup yields CDR1 SGHTA and CDR2 FQGNSA. The CDR3 runs 17 residues. Trimming left V 5 bases short and J 5 bases short, with 24 bases between. The CDR3 is CASSDSAGGAFGYGYTF. The CDR3 nucleotides are TGTGCCAGCAGCGACTCAGCGGGGGGCGCCTTTGGTTATGGCTACACCTTC.

In nucleotides, the CDR3 is TGTGCCAGCAGCGTAGGGGACAGGGAATATGAAGCTTTCTTT. Translated: CASSVGDREYEAFF. This chain links TRBV9 with TRBJ1-1; 9 positions agree with TRBD1. The CDR3 contains 14 residues. Trimming took 0 bases from V and 7 from J; bases not matched to a gene: 4. CDR1 is SGDLS, CDR2 YYNGEE, per germline.

The V gene is TRBV7-2, the J gene TRBJ2-4; 11 bases align to TRBD1. The V and J ends lost 3 bases and 0 bases, in that order; junction bases with no gene match: 7. This CDR3 is 18 amino acids long. CDR1 is SGHTA, CDR2 FQGNSA, per germline. The CDR3 protein is CASSFGTGGDLAKNIQYF. The CDR3 DNA sequence: TGTGCCAGCAGCTTCGGGACAGGGGGGGATCTAGCCAAAAACATTCAGTACTTC.

The CDR3 spells CASSDDSRVPYF. The CDR3 region has the DNA TGTGCCAGCAGTGACGACAGTCGAGTACCGTACTTC. The genes are TRBV2 and TRBJ2-4, with D possibly being TRBD1 (5 bases). The length of the CDR3 is 12 residues. V dropped 3 bases and J dropped 15 bases, with 15 bases sitting between them. Germline CDR1 SNHLY, CDR2 FYNNEI.

The rearrangement joins TRBV4-2 to TRBJ2-7, with D possibly being TRBD1 (5 bases). The CDR3 has 15 amino acids. The ends were cut back, 2 bases at V and 2 bases at J, with 13 bases in the middle. CDR1 and CDR2 from the germline V gene are LGHNA and YNFKEQ. CDR3 loop: CASSQSSATAYEQYF. Written as DNA, the CDR3 is TGTGCCAGCAGCCAAAGCAGTGCGACAGCCTACGAGCAGTACTTC.

This chain joins TRBV5-1 and TRBJ1-1; TRBD1 matches 9 bases. Per germline, CDR1 SGHRS and CDR2 YFSETQ. Trimming took 2 bases from V and 5 from J; bases not matched to a gene: 7. The CDR3 length is 15 residues. CDR3 sequence reads: CASSLPGQGRTEAFF. The DNA for the CDR3 is TGCGCCAGCAGCTTACCGGGACAGGGTCGGACTGAAGCTTTCTTT.

This chain joins TRBV2 and TRBJ1-4, with unresolved D. V was clipped by 6 bases and J by 8 bases, with 19 bases between them. The CDR3 is 15 residues long. Germline loops: CDR1 SNHLY, CDR2 FYNNEI. As DNA, the CDR3 is TGTGCCAGCAGCCCCCCACCCGGGAGGACGGAAAAACTGTTTTTT. Translated, it gives CASSPPPGRTEKLFF.

This rearrangement joins TRBV27 to TRBJ1-4; D is unclear. The germline CDR1 and CDR2 sequences are MNHEY and SMNVEV (reference sequence). With 3 bases removed from V and 7 bases from J, the gap between germline ends came to 12 bases. CDR3 length: 14 residues. CDR3 region: CASSFLGGGEKLFF. The CDR3 DNA is TGTGCCAGCAGTTTCTTGGGTGGAGGTGAAAAACTGTTTTTT. Filled out from reference TRBV27 and TRBJ1-4, the complete variable domain reads EAQVTQNPRYLITVTGKKLTVTCSQNMNHEYMSWYRQDPGLGLRQIYYSMNVEVTDKGDVPEGYKVSRKEKRNFPLILESPSPNQTSLYFCASSFLGGGEKLFFGSGTQLSVL.

V is TRBV30 and J is TRBJ1-6, with D tentatively TRBD1 (6 bases). The germline V gene has CDR1 GTSNPN and CDR2 SVGIG (reference sequence). Between the trimmed V and J ends, which lost 4 bases and 9 bases, there was a span of 16 bases. The CDR3 consists of 14 residues. CDR3 nucleotides: TGTGCCTGGAACATCGCGGGGGGCAGTTCACCCCTCCACTTT. Protein product: CAWNIAGGSSPLHF.

This chain connects TRBV30 to TRBJ2-3; 9 bases match TRBD2. CDR1 and CDR2 (germline): GTSNPN, SVGIG (reference sequence). Trimming cost V 2 bases and J 6 bases; bases outside gene matches: 6. The CDR3 is made up of 14 amino acids. The chain's CDR3 is CAWSRASGIDTQYF. The CDR3 DNA is TGTGCCTGGAGTAGAGCTAGCGGGATTGATACGCAGTATTTT.

This chain links TRBV19 with TRBJ2-3; tentative D call: TRBD1 (6 bases). V was shortened by 3 bases and J by 2 bases, with 12 bases between the two germline ends. CDR1 LNHDA and CDR2 SQIVND come from the germline V gene (reference sequence). This CDR3 is built from 15 residues. The CDR3 loop is CASSIQGTYTDTQYF. CDR3 nucleotide sequence: TGTGCCAGTAGTATCCAGGGGACCTACACAGATACGCAGTATTTT.

The chain links TRBV30 to TRBJ2-5; D unclear. The DNA end lines up better with TRBJ2-7; the J call may be wrong. The CDR3 totals 13 residues. The germline V gene has CDR1 GTSNPN and CDR2 SVGIG (reference sequence). CDR3 sequence (DNA): TGTGCCTGGAGTACAGCTAACTCCTACGAGCAGTACTTC. Residues: CAWSTANSYEQYF.

This chain links TRBV7-3 with TRBJ1-1; TRBD1 is a possible D gene (6 bases). Trimming pared 5 bases from V and 3 bases from J, leaving 10 bases between. The CDR3 spans 13 residues. CDR1 and CDR2 (germline): SGHTA, FQGTGA. The chain's CDR3 is CASSQTGYTEAFF. Written as DNA, the CDR3 is TGTGCCAGCAGCCAGACAGGATACACTGAAGCTTTCTTT.

The gene calls are TRBV10-3 and TRBJ2-3; 11 bases align to TRBD2. Germline V CDR1 and CDR2: ENHRY, SYGVKD. V lost 4 bases, J lost 2 bases, and 2 bases stayed unmatched. The CDR3 spans 15 residues. The CDR3 loop is CAISVLAGVTDTQYF. As DNA, the CDR3 is TGTGCCATCAGTGTACTAGCGGGAGTCACAGATACGCAGTATTTT.

The rearrangement joins TRBV7-9 to TRBJ2-3; D unresolved. The V end was cut by 7 bases, the J end by 0 bases, with 8 bases between. Germline V lookup: CDR1 SEHNR, CDR2 FQNEAQ (reference sequence). The CDR3 length is 13 residues. CDR3 residues: CASKAASTDTQYF. The CDR3 DNA sequence: TGTGCCAGCAAGGCGGCTAGCACAGATACGCAGTATTTT.

This chain links TRBV7-2 with TRBJ1-1; D may be TRBD1 (5 bases). Germline CDR1 and CDR2: SGHTA and FQGNSA. Trimming took 2 bases from V and 4 from J, leaving 14 bases between them. This CDR3 is built from 15 residues. CDR3 in amino acids: CASSLSGGTGTEAFF. DNA for the CDR3: TGTGCCAGCAGCTTAAGCGGGGGTACGGGCACTGAAGCTTTCTTT.

This chain links TRBV30 with TRBJ2-5; TRBD1 matches at 9 bases. CDR1 is GTSNPN and CDR2 is SVGIG in the germline V gene (reference sequence). The CDR3 sequence is 15 residues long. The junction had 11 bases not matched to a gene; V was cut back by 4 bases and J by 5 bases. The CDR3: CAWTPWTGVGETQYF. Written as DNA, the CDR3 is TGTGCCTGGACACCCTGGACAGGGGTGGGGGAGACCCAGTACTTC.

This clone was observed a few times. V usage is TRBV7-6 and J usage is TRBJ1-2; D remains unclear. V was cut by 1 base and J by 6 bases, with 9 bases left in between. The CDR3 loop spans 13 amino acids. CDR1 is SGHVS, CDR2 FNYEAQ, per germline. The CDR3 DNA reads as TGTGCCAGCAGCTTAGTTCCTGCGGATGGCTACACCTTC. Translation: CASSLVPADGYTF.

The chain combines TRBV6-4 with TRBJ2-1, with TRBD2 matching over 8 bases. The germline V gene has CDR1 MRHNA and CDR2 SNTAGT. J was trimmed by 4 bases and V by 6 bases; bases with no gene match: 8. The CDR3 is 15 amino acids. DNA of the CDR3: TGTGCCAGCAGCCGGGAGCTAGCGGGTTACAATGAGCAGTTCTTC. Residues: CASSRELAGYNEQFF.

This sequence joins TRBV29-1 and TRBJ2-1; 8 bases agree with TRBD2. Germline V gene data show CDR1 as SQVTM and CDR2 as ANQGSEA. V trimming: 6 bases; J trimming: 3 bases; junction bases outside the gene matches: 7. CDR3 length: 14 residues. The CDR3: CSVLGLAYYNEQFF. The CDR3 DNA reads as TGCAGCGTCCTTGGACTAGCCTACTACAATGAGCAGTTCTTC.

The chain is built from TRBV6-6 and TRBJ2-1; 7 positions match TRBD2. Germline V CDR1 and CDR2: MNHNY, SVGAGI (reference sequence). V was clipped by 8 bases and J by 0 bases; unmatched bases: 7. CDR3 length: 15 amino acids. CDR3 coding DNA: TGTGCCAGCTTGCTTGCTAGCGGCTCCTACAATGAGCAGTTCTTC. Residues: CASLLASGSYNEQFF.

The rearrangement joins TRBV29-1 to TRBJ2-1; 14 positions agree with TRBD2. This CDR3 contains 16 residues. The J segment lost 9 bases and the V segment lost 0 bases, leaving 7 bases of the junction unmatched. The germline gives CDR1 SQVTM, CDR2 ANQGSEA. For the CDR3, the DNA is TGCAGCGTTGAAGATCGACTAGCGGGGGGGCCCGGTGAGCAGTTCTTC. Residues: CSVEDRLAGGPGEQFF.

The V call is TRBV9, the J call TRBJ1-3; D gene unclear. CDR1 is SGDLS, CDR2 YYNGEE, per germline. Trimming left V 4 bases short and J 4 bases short, with 9 bases between. The CDR3 extends over 13 amino acids. Here the CDR3 reads CASSRGQGNTIYF. The CDR3 region has the DNA TGTGCCAGCAGCCGTGGGCAGGGAAACACCATATATTTT. Complete variable domain (other parts from reference TRBV9 and TRBJ1-3): DSGVTQTPKHLITATGQRVTLRCSPRSGDLSVYWYQQSLDQGLQFLIQYYNGEERAKGNILERFSAQQFPDLHSELNLSSLELGDSALYFCASSRGQGNTIYFGEGSWLTVV.

The V and J genes are TRBV7-2 and TRBJ2-5, with D unclear. The J call is in doubt because the DNA end fits TRBJ2-7 better. In germline, CDR1 is SGHTA, CDR2 FQGNSA. The length of the CDR3 is 12 residues. As DNA, the CDR3 is TGTGCCAGCAGCTTATTAACCTACGAGCAGTACTTC. Translation gives CASSLLTYEQYF.

The chain couples TRBV18 to TRBJ2-3, with D possibly matching TRBD1 (7 bases). The V and J ends lost 0 bases and 6 bases respectively, with 22 bases between them. CDR1 is KGHSH, CDR2 LQKENI, per germline. This CDR3 comprises 18 residues. The CDR3 DNA sequence: TGTGCCAGCTCACCACCGGTTTATTGGCAGGGGGACTGGGATACGCAGTATTTT. Encoded protein: CASSPPVYWQGDWDTQYF.

About this clone: In the same sample, other DNA sequences code for this CDR3. The chain combines TRBV19 with TRBJ1-5, with D tentatively TRBD1 (5 bases). The CDR3 extends over 13 amino acids. V was cut by 4 bases and J by 3 bases, with 7 bases left in between. CDR1 and CDR2 from the germline V gene are LNHDA and SQIVND (reference sequence). The CDR3 sequence: CASSTGINQPQHF. The CDR3 DNA reads as TGTGCCAGTAGTACAGGGATCAATCAGCCCCAGCATTTT.

The chain carries TRBV7-2 and TRBJ2-7, with D possibly matching TRBD1 (5 bases). CDR3 length equals 11 residues. Germline CDR1 SGHTA, CDR2 FQGNSA. V lost 10 bases and J lost 6, with 13 bases in between. As DNA, the CDR3 is TGTGCCACTGCATCAGGGCGCGAGCAGTACTTC. Amino acids: CATASGREQYF. The whole variable domain, filled in from reference TRBV7-2 and TRBJ2-7, reads GAGVSQSPSNKVTEKGKDVELRCDPISGHTALYWYRQSLGQGLEFLIYFQGNSAPDKSGLPSDRFSAERTGGSVSTLTIQRTQQEDSAVYLCATASGREQYFGPGTRLTVT.